These 20 T cell receptor beta chains came from one sample sequenced in a study of CD8 T cells in ankylosing spondylitis. TCRdb itself ran the 5' RACE reads through MiXCR, one entry per CDR3 protein. The table has some 46,000 distinct CDR3 sequences, approximately 11% seen once. Material for sequencing was blood, either unsorted or a sorted T cell fraction (not recorded which). These receptors were taken from a male donor with ankylosing spondylitis or in good health (not recorded which).

Comment on this clonotype: This may arise from a read error, as a much more abundant clone is one base away. This chain joins TRBV12-3 or TRBV12-4 and TRBJ1-2, with D possibly TRBD1 on 6 matching bases. This CDR3 region has 15 residues. In DNA form, the CDR3 reads TGTGCCAGTAGACCCGGAGGGGGGACTAACTATGCCTACACCTTC. This codes for CASRPGGGTNYAYTF.

The chain has TRBV7-2 and TRBJ1-3, with no clear D. Germline values: CDR1 SGHTA, CDR2 FQGNSA. CDR3 length: 13 residues. Trimming pared 1 base from V and 1 base from J, leaving 2 bases between. The CDR3 DNA is TGTGCCAGCAGCTTAGTGTCTGGAAACACCATATATTTT. As protein: CASSLVSGNTIYF.

This clonotype was counted between two and nine times. The chain recombines TRBV3-1 with TRBJ2-1; TRBD1 or TRBD2 may be the D gene (5 bases each). The CDR3 length is 14 residues. The germline V gene has CDR1 LGHDT and CDR2 YNNKEL (reference sequence). V dropped 0 bases and J dropped 12 bases, with 15 bases sitting between them. CDR3 in amino acids: CASSQDWDGVSQFF. CDR3 bases: TGTGCCAGCAGCCAAGATTGGGACGGGGTCTCGCAGTTCTTC.

The chain carries TRBV5-1 and TRBJ2-7; no definite D call. The CDR3 covers 13 residues. Deletions cut 0 bases from V and 5 bases from J, with 9 bases between. Germline CDR1 reads SGHRS; CDR2 reads YFSETQ. The CDR3 here is CASSLAGPNEQYF. In nucleotides, the CDR3 is TGCGCCAGCAGCTTGGCCGGGCCAAACGAGCAGTACTTC.

This clonotype was picked up many times. The chain has TRBV5-1 and TRBJ2-1, with D possibly TRBD1 on 5 matching bases. The length of the CDR3 is 15 residues. In germline, CDR1 is SGHRS, CDR2 YFSETQ. The germline V and J ends were trimmed by 1 base and 1 base, with 9 bases remaining between them. In DNA, the CDR3 is TGCGCCAGCAGCTTGATGGGGCAATCCTACAATGAGCAGTTCTTC. Amino acid sequence: CASSLMGQSYNEQFF.

This clonotype was detected only a few times. The chain has TRBV16 and TRBJ2-7; no clear D. CDR3 length: 14 amino acids. With 2 bases removed from V and 2 bases from J, the gap between germline ends came to 10 bases. Germline CDR1 is KGHSY and CDR2 is FQNENV. CDR3 loop: CASSQLPLTYEQYF. The CDR3 region has the DNA TGTGCCAGCAGCCAACTTCCGCTTACCTACGAGCAGTACTTC.

This clonotype has just a few counts. This chain joins TRBV4-1 and TRBJ2-5; a weak D match, TRBD1 (6 bases). Trimming removed 1 base from V and 3 bases from J, with 9 bases in between. Germline V gene data show CDR1 as MGHRA and CDR2 as YSYEKL. The CDR3 length is 14 residues. Here the CDR3 DNA reads TGCGCCAGCAGCCAAGGGACAGCCGAAGAGACCCAGTACTTC. Translating it yields CASSQGTAEETQYF.

This clonotype was picked up many times. The rearrangement uses TRBV5-1 and TRBJ2-7, with 7 bases fitting TRBD2. This CDR3 contains 15 residues. Unmatched junction bases numbered 10, after V lost 4 bases and J lost 3 bases. Germline V gene data show CDR1 as SGHRS and CDR2 as YFSETQ. CDR3 nucleotides: TGCGCCAGCAGCCCTACTAGCGCGAAAATCTACGAGCAGTACTTC. This gives the protein CASSPTSAKIYEQYF.

In its sample, this clonotype was seen a few times. The chain uses TRBV3-1 and TRBJ2-2, with TRBD1 identical over 9 bases. Germline V gene sequence: CDR1 LGHDT, CDR2 YNNKEL (reference sequence). The junction had 8 bases not matched to a gene; V was cut back by 2 bases and J by 4 bases. The CDR3 loop spans 17 amino acids. CDR3 region: CASSQPRTGAGTGELFF. CDR3 sequence (DNA): TGTGCCAGCAGCCAACCCCGGACAGGGGCGGGCACCGGGGAGCTGTTTTTT.

This clonotype appeared many times. The chain has TRBV20-1 and TRBJ2-7; a possible D gene is TRBD1 (5 bases). V lost 5 bases to trimming and J lost 3 bases, with 8 bases between them. CDR3 length: 11 residues. The germline CDR1 and CDR2 sequences are DFQATT and SNEGSKA (reference sequence). The chain's CDR3 is CSACQGYEQYF. The CDR3 DNA follows: TGCAGTGCTTGCCAGGGCTACGAGCAGTACTTC.

This clonotype was seen many times. The genes are TRBV28 and TRBJ1-5; TRBD1 might be the D (5 bases). Germline CDR1 MDHEN, CDR2 SYDVKM. V dropped 2 bases and J dropped 0 bases, with 11 bases sitting between them. The CDR3 loop spans 16 amino acids. This CDR3 is CASSLPTGYSNQPQHF. As DNA, the CDR3 is TGTGCCAGCAGTTTACCCACAGGATATAGCAATCAGCCCCAGCATTTT.

This clonotype was counted at least ten times. V and J are TRBV29-1 and TRBJ1-3, with 7 nucleotides matching TRBD1. Germline assignment: CDR1 SQVTM and CDR2 ANQGSEA. V was pared by 6 bases and J by 2 bases, with 7 bases of the junction left unmatched. The CDR3 consists of 14 residues. DNA for the CDR3: TGCAGCGTCTCCTCAGGGGGGACTGGAAACACCATATATTTT. This codes for CSVSSGGTGNTIYF.

This clonotype showed up many times. J is TRBJ2-4 and V is TRBV12-3 or TRBV12-4; D might be TRBD1 (7 bases). The CDR3 totals 14 residues. V was shortened by 3 bases and J by 6 bases, with 12 bases between the two germline ends. The CDR3 nucleotides read TGTGCCAGCAGTTTTTCAGGGGGGCGAAACATTCAGTACTTC. It codes for CASSFSGGRNIQYF.

This clonotype was counted ten times or more. The V gene is TRBV12-3 or TRBV12-4, the J gene TRBJ1-1; 7 bases align to TRBD1. Trimming cost V 3 bases and J 4 bases; bases outside gene matches: 8. The CDR3 spans 15 residues. CDR3 nucleotides: TGTGCCAGCAGTTTGGCGACAGGGATTGTCACTGAAGCTTTCTTT. Amino acids: CASSLATGIVTEAFF.

The chain links TRBV19 to TRBJ1-5; possibly TRBD1 for D (5 bases). CDR3 length equals 15 residues. V lost 0 bases to trimming and J lost 0 bases, with 6 bases between them. The V gene's germline CDR1 is LNHDA and CDR2 SQIVND (reference sequence). CDR3 amino acids: CASSIEGTSNQPQHF. The CDR3 DNA reads as TGTGCCAGTAGTATAGAAGGGACTAGCAATCAGCCCCAGCATTTT.

This clonotype was recorded many times. This chain links TRBV5-1 with TRBJ2-1, with 7 positions matching TRBD1. In germline, CDR1 is SGHRS, CDR2 YFSETQ. The CDR3 runs 15 residues. Germline trimming cut 4 bases from V and 6 bases from J; bases unmatched to any gene: 10. This CDR3 reads CASSPGQRTSNEQFF. The CDR3 bases are TGCGCCAGCAGCCCGGGACAGCGAACGTCCAATGAGCAGTTCTTC.

This clonotype has ten or more counts. The chain combines TRBV5-1 with TRBJ2-7; maybe TRBD2 (5 bases). Looked up from germline, CDR1 is SGHRS and CDR2 is YFSETQ. V was trimmed by 3 bases and J by 0 bases, leaving 10 bases between them. The CDR3 extends over 14 amino acids. The CDR3 spells CASSSWTGSYEQYF. The CDR3 bases are TGCGCCAGCAGCTCCTGGACTGGCTCCTACGAGCAGTACTTC.

This clonotype was observed many times. This chain uses TRBV18 with TRBJ2-5; unclear D gene. Trimming removed 3 bases at V and 2 bases at J, with 13 bases between. The CDR3 length is 15 residues. CDR1 is KGHSH, CDR2 LQKENI, per germline. The CDR3 protein is CASSPAVHSQETQYF. In nucleotides, the CDR3 is TGTGCCAGCTCACCGGCAGTTCACAGTCAAGAGACCCAGTACTTC.

This clonotype came up many times. The chain uses TRBV10-3 and TRBJ1-6; TRBD1 might be the D (6 bases). With 10 bases removed from V and 7 bases from J, the gap between germline ends came to 23 bases. The germline CDR1 and CDR2 sequences are ENHRY and SYGVKD. This CDR3 contains 16 residues. For the CDR3, the DNA is TGTGCCACAACCGGGTCAGCCCTCGGGGGCAATTCACCCCTCCACTTT. This translates into CATTGSALGGNSPLHF.

The rearrangement joins TRBV6-5 to TRBJ2-3, with a tentative D call TRBD2 (5 bases). Germline CDR1 is MNHEY and CDR2 is SVGAGI. This CDR3 region has 14 residues. V lost 0 bases and J 1 base, leaving 5 bases between the germline ends. The DNA of the CDR3 is TGTGCCAGCAGTTACTCCGGGGGCACAGATACGCAGTATTTT. Translated: CASSYSGGTDTQYF.